This T cell receptor beta chain was recorded in a study of OX40 agonist ivuxolimab in advanced cancers. As for the study in general: The treatment was a fully human IgG2 OX40 agonist, ivuxolimab.

The V and J ends lost 2 bases and 0 bases respectively, with 8 bases between them. CDR1 is MNHEY, CDR2 SMNVEV, per germline (reference sequence). This CDR3 is 15 amino acids long. Some clones are missing from TCRdb's copy, which holds only in-frame ones; the method was immunoSEQ multiplex PCR. The sample holds about 13,000 clones, over 60% seen once. Notes on the study in general: On average, CD8+ T cells had more expanded clones than CD4+.

Turning to this clone: Its antigen is not identified.

The receptor comes from an adult with an advanced solid tumor such as melanoma, head and neck, liver or kidney cancer. The chain links TRBV27 to TRBJ2-1; no firm D call. Specimen: CD4+ or CD8+ T cells sorted from blood, collected in a trial of the OX40 agonist ivuxolimab. CDR3 coding DNA: TGTGCCAGCAGTTTAACAGCCTCCTCCTACAATGAGCAGTTCTTC. It codes for CASSLTASSYNEQFF.